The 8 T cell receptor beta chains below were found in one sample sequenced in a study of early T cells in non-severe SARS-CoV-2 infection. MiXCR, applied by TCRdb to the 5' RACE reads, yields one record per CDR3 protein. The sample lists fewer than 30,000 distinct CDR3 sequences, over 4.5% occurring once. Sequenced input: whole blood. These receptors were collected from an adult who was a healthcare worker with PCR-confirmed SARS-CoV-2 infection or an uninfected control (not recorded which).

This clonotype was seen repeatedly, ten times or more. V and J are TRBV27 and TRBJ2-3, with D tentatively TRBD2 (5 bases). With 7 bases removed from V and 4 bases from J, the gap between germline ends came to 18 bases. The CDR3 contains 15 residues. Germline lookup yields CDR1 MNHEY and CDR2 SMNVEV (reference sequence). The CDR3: CASILRTPGADTQYF. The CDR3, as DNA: TGTGCCAGCATCCTAAGGACTCCCGGGGCAGATACGCAGTATTTT.

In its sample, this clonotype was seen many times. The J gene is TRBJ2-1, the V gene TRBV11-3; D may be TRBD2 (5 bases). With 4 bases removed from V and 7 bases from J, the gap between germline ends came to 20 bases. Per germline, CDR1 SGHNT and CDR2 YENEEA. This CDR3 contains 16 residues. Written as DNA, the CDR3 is TGTGCCAGCAGCTACGAGAGGGAGCCACTTTCAAATGAGCAGTTCTTC. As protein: CASSYEREPLSNEQFF.

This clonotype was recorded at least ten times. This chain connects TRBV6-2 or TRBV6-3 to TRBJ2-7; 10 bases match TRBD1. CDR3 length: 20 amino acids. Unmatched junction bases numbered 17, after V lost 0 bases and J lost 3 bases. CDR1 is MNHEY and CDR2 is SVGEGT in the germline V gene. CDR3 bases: TGTGCCAGCAGTTACTCGAGCCGGAAAGGACCGGGACAGGGGAACTACGAGCAGTACTTC. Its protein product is CASSYSSRKGPGQGNYEQYF.

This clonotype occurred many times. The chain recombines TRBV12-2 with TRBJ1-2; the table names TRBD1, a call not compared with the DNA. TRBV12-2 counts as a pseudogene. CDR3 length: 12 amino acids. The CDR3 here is CATPPDYYGYTF. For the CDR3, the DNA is TGTGCAACCCCCCCAGATTACTATGGCTACACCTTC.

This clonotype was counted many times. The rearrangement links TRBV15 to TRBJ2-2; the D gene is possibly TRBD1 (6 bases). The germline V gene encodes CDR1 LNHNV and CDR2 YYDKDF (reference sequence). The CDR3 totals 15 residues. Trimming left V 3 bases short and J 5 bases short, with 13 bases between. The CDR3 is CATSRTGGGTGELFF. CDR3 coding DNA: TGTGCCACCAGCAGGACTGGGGGCGGGACCGGGGAGCTGTTTTTT. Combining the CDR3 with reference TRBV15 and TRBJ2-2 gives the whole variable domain DAMVIQNPRYQVTQFGKPVTLSCSQTLNHNVMYWYQQKSSQAPKLLFHYYDKDFNNEADTPDNFQSRRPNTSFCFLDIRSPGLGDTAMYLCATSRTGGGTGELFFGEGSRLTVL.

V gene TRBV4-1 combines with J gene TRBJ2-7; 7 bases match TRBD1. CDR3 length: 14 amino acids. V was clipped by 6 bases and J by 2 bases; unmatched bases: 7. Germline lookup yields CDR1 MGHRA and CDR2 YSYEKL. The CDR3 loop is CASSPTTGTYEQYF. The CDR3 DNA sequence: TGCGCCAGCAGTCCTACGACAGGGACCTACGAGCAGTACTTC.

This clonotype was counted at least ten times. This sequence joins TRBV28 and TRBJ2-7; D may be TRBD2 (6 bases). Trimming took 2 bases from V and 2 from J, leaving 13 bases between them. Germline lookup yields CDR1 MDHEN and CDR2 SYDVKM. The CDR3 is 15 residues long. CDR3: CASSLVDYSTYEQYF. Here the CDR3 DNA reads TGTGCCAGCAGTTTAGTGGACTACTCAACCTACGAGCAGTACTTC.

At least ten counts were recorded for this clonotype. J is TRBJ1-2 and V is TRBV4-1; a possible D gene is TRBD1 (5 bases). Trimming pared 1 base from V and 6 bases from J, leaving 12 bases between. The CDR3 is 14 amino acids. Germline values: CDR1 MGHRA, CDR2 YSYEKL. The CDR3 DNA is TGCGCCAGCAGCCAAGGATGGGGGTCGGATGGCTACACCTTC. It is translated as CASSQGWGSDGYTF.